The entry that follows covers one T cell receptor beta chain sequence. Antigen unknown. TCRdb reprocessed the 5' RACE reads and reports one entry per CDR3 protein, with no DNA. In total, the table holds 300,000 to 450,000 distinct CDR3 sequences. This sample was taken from a study of T cells expressing NK-cell markers. Study-level points and caveats: CD8+ T cells in more than five donors included dominant NKG2C+ clonotypes at 1.0-7.0%.

Material for sequencing was blood T cells: a sorted CD56 or NKG2C T cell subset, CD4+ or CD8+ T cells, or bulk PBMC T cells (not recorded which). The receptor comes from a man aged 18 to 70 in good health.

The CDR3 spells CASSLDRGSTDTQYF. The V gene is TRBV11-2, the J gene TRBJ2-3; TCRdb selects TRBD1, and the lack of DNA leaves this call unchecked. This CDR3 is built from 15 residues. The V gene's germline CDR1 is SGHAT and CDR2 FQNNGV.